Listed here are 14 T cell receptor beta chains from one sample, sequenced in a study of immune aging and cytomegalovirus after organ transplant. Their antigen targets remain unknown. Time point: five sample-tagged time points from pre-transplant (day -1) to day 368 post-transplant, pooled. Cells were captured in microwells, and libraries were made with BD Rhapsody targeted mRNA and AbSeq chemistry. TCRdb re-analysed the single-cell sequencing reads in MiXCR, keeping a single row per CDR3 protein. The data contain about 20,000 distinct CDR3 sequences, about a third of them seen just once; the ten biggest clones take up about 25%. The sequences come from CMV peptide-activated CD4+ and CD8+ T cells sorted from blood, collected at five time points, pooled. Subset specified: sorted CD8+CD137+ and CD4+CD154+ T cells after about 11 h CMV IE-1 peptide stimulation. These receptors came from a female donor who had a heart transplant and CMV viremia.

The CDR3 reads CASRYRGWYEQYF. As DNA, the CDR3 is TGTGCCAGCAGGTACAGGGGTTGGTACGAGCAGTACTTC. The chain employs TRBV6-1 and TRBJ2-7, with 7 bases matching TRBD1. The CDR3 has 13 amino acids. Germline assignment: CDR1 MNHNS and CDR2 SASEGT. J gave up 4 bases and V 6 bases, and 6 bases lay outside the gene matches.

The chain uses TRBV4-3 and TRBJ2-3; TRBD2 matches 12 bases. Germline-derived CDR1 and CDR2 are LGHNA and YSLEER. Trimming took 4 bases from V and 3 from J; bases not matched to a gene: 8. The CDR3 totals 17 residues. CDR3 bases: TGCGCCAGCAGCCCTGGGAGACTAGCGGGAGCAACAGATACGCAGTATTTT. It encodes CASSPGRLAGATDTQYF.

By share of the sample, this clonotype is hyperexpanded. CDR3 in DNA: TGTGCCAGCAGCGTAGATTCGACGGGAGGGTTTTACAATGAGCAGTTCTTC. Its protein product is CASSVDSTGGFYNEQFF. The V and J genes are TRBV9 and TRBJ2-1, with 8 bases identical to TRBD2. The junction had 9 bases not matched to a gene; V was cut back by 0 bases and J by 4 bases. The germline V gene has CDR1 SGDLS and CDR2 YYNGEE. The CDR3 is 17 residues long.

The table lists this clonotype with a few counts. This CDR3 fails to terminate in the conserved phenylalanine or tryptophan, so it likely reflects a read error. The chain combines TRBV10-2 with TRBJ1-2; D is possibly TRBD1 (5 bases). Germline V gene sequence: CDR1 WSHSY, CDR2 SAAADI. The CDR3 runs to 15 residues. The CDR3 DNA is TGCGTCAGCAGTGAGCCGAGGGGTTACGACTATGGCTACACCATC. It codes for CVSSEPRGYDYGYTI.

With respect to this clonotype: A far larger clone is one nucleotide away, so this likely arose from a read error. This CDR3 is CASSSPSGGYEQYF. The DNA of the CDR3 is TGTGCCAGCAGCTCTCCTAGCGGCGGCTACGAGCAGTACTTC. The chain carries TRBV7-8 and TRBJ2-7; TRBD2 agrees at 7 bases. CDR3 length: 14 amino acids. Germline V gives CDR1 SGHVS, CDR2 FQNEAQ. J was trimmed by 3 bases and V by 4 bases; bases with no gene match: 6.

CDR3 coding DNA: TGCAGCGTAGACAGGGATTACGGCTACACCTTC. This encodes CSVDRDYGYTF. The rearrangement uses TRBV29-1 and TRBJ1-2, with 7 bases fitting TRBD1. V shed 6 bases and J 8 bases; nucleotides not matched to a gene: 6. The germline CDR1 and CDR2 sequences are SQVTM and ANQGSEA. This CDR3 is 11 amino acids long.

On this clonotype itself: The junction departs from the called germline gene at one end, perhaps through a read error. The rearrangement uses TRBV4-1 and TRBJ1-1; D call uncertain. Germline loops: CDR1 MGHRA, CDR2 YSYEKL. This CDR3 spans 14 amino acids. The CDR3 DNA reads TGCGCCAGCAGCCAAGTGGGAGTGAACACTGAAGCTCTCTTT. Protein product: CASSQVGVNTEALF.

In its sample, this clonotype ranks as medium-sized. The V gene is TRBV12-3 or TRBV12-4, the J gene TRBJ1-3, with D maybe TRBD1 (6 bases). This CDR3 contains 14 residues. Trimming took 6 bases from V and 1 from J, leaving 10 bases between them. The CDR3 protein is CASRAQGSGNTIYF. The CDR3 DNA is TGTGCCAGCAGAGCCCAGGGGTCTGGAAACACCATATATTTT.

This clonotype was detected only a few times. The chain couples TRBV19 to TRBJ2-7, with D perhaps TRBD2 (6 bases). V was clipped by 4 bases and J by 7 bases, with 26 bases between them. Germline CDR1 and CDR2: LNHDA and SQIVND (reference sequence). There are 17 residues in the CDR3. CDR3 sequence: CASSTRAVGPGRREQYF. In DNA form, the CDR3 reads TGTGCCAGTAGTACCCGGGCTGTTGGGCCGGGGAGGAGGGAGCAGTACTTC. The variable domain in full, with the rest retrieved from reference TRBV19 and TRBJ2-7, is DGGITQSPKYLFRKEGQNVTLSCEQNLNHDAMYWYRQDPGQGLRLIYYSQIVNDFQKGDIAEGYSVSREKKESFPLTVTSAQKNPTAFYLCASSTRAVGPGRREQYFGPGTRLTVT.

The chain employs TRBV5-1 and TRBJ1-1, with TRBD1 matching over 7 bases. Looked up from germline, CDR1 is SGHRS and CDR2 is YFSETQ. V gave up 7 bases and J gave up 3 bases; unmatched junction bases: 9. The CDR3 is 14 residues long. The CDR3 DNA sequence: TGCGCCAGCTACGAACCTGGACAGGACACTGAAGCTTTCTTT. Residues: CASYEPGQDTEAFF. Variable domain in full (rest from reference TRBV5-1 and TRBJ1-1): KAGVTQTPRYLIKTRGQQVTLSCSPISGHRSVSWYQQTPGQGLQFLFEYFSETQRNKGNFPGRFSGRQFSNSRSEMNVSTLELGDSALYLCASYEPGQDTEAFFGQGTRLTVV.

This clonotype was detected only a few times. At one of its ends the junction is not consistent with the germline gene, which may arise from a read error. This chain joins TRBV10-3 and TRBJ2-7; D perhaps matches TRBD2 (6 bases). Germline V lookup: CDR1 ENHRY, CDR2 SYGVKD. This CDR3 has 12 amino acids. The CDR3 here is CAISGGDHERYF. The CDR3 region has the DNA TGTGCCATCAGTGGGGGGGACCACGAGCGGTACTTC.

Concerning this clonotype: One end of the junction fails to match germline, which may point to a read error. The V and J genes are TRBV7-6 and TRBJ1-4; D is unclear. The CDR3 sequence is 13 residues long. Germline V gene data show CDR1 as SGHVS and CDR2 as FNYEAQ. The CDR3 DNA is TGTGCCAGCAGCTCCCCGGGAGGTGAAGAACTGTTTTTT. It translates to CASSSPGGEELFF. Full variable domain (remainder filled in from reference TRBV7-6 and TRBJ1-4): GAGVSQSPRYKVTKRGQDVALRCDPISGHVSLYWYRQALGQGPEFLTYFNYEAQQDKSGLPNDRFSAERPEGSISTLTIQRTEQRDSAMYRCASSSPGGEELFFGSGTQLSVL.

Only a few counts were recorded for this clonotype. The chain couples TRBV6-1 to TRBJ2-1; D might be TRBD1 or TRBD2, each matching 5 bases. Germline V CDR1 and CDR2: MNHNS, SASEGT. V shed 0 bases and J shed 3 bases, with 9 bases lying between them. The CDR3 length is 15 residues. CDR3 protein: CASSEALGDYNEQFF. In DNA, the CDR3 is TGTGCCAGCAGTGAAGCTTTGGGGGACTACAATGAGCAGTTCTTC.

This clonotype turned up a few times. The chain uses TRBV3-1 and TRBJ2-5; no firm D call. In germline, CDR1 is LGHDT, CDR2 YNNKEL (reference sequence). V lost 4 bases, J lost 4 bases, and 10 bases lay in between. The CDR3 has 13 amino acids. CDR3: CASSPLIPETQYF. For the CDR3, the DNA is TGTGCCAGCAGCCCTCTAATCCCAGAGACCCAGTACTTC.